This TCR beta chain was recovered during a study of beta chain features in type 1 diabetes. The CDR3 is 15 amino acids. From germline, CDR1 is KGHSH and CDR2 LQKENI. J gave up 5 bases and V 3 bases, and 6 bases lay outside the gene matches. cDNA synthesis used the whole RNA isolate, giving expressed TCRB sequences. The method was immunoSEQ multiplex PCR; TCRdb's version includes in-frame clones alone and lacks a portion of them. The repertoire includes around 240,000 clones, over 8.5% of them detected once, and 0.03% to 0.04% sits in the top ten. This clone has a count of ten or more. The TCR was taken from a woman between 18 and 30 years old in good health. Sequences were obtained from naive CD4+ T cells from blood. The V call is TRBV18, the J call TRBJ2-3; 9 bases match TRBD2. CDR3 coding DNA: TGTGCCAGCTCACCGTCTAGCGGGAAAGAAGATACGCAGTATTTT. Amino acids: CASSPSSGKEDTQYF.